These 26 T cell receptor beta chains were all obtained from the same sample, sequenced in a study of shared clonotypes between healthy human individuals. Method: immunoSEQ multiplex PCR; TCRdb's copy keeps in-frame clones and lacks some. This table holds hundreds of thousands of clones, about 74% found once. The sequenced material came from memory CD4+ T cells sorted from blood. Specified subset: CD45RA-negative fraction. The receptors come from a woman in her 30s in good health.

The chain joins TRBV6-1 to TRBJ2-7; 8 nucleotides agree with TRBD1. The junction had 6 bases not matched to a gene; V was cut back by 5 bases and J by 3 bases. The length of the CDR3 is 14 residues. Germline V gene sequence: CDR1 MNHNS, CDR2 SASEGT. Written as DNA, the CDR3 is TGTGCCAGCAGTAGGGACAGGATGGGCTACGAGCAGTACTTC. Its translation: CASSRDRMGYEQYF.

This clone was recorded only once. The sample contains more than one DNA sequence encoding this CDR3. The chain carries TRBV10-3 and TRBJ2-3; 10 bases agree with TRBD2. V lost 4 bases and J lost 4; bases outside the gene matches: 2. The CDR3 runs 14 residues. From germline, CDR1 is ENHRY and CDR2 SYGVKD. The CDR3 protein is CAISGLAGADTQYF. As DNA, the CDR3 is TGTGCCATCAGTGGTCTAGCGGGAGCAGATACGCAGTATTTT.

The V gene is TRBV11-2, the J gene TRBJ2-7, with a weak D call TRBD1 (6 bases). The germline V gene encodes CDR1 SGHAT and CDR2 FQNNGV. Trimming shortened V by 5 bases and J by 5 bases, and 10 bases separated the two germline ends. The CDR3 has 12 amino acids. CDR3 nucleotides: TGTGCCAGCAGCACACAGGGTAACGAGCAGTACTTC. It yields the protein CASSTQGNEQYF.

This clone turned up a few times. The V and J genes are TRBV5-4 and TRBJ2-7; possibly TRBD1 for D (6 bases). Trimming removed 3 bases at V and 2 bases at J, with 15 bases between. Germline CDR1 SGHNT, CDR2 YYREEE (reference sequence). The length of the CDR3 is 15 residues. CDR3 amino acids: CASSYPGGQPYEQYF. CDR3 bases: TGTGCCAGCAGCTATCCAGGTGGACAGCCCTACGAGCAGTACTTC. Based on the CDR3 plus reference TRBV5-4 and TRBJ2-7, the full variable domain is ETGVTQSPTHLIKTRGQQVTLRCSSQSGHNTVSWYQQALGQGPQFIFQYYREEENGRGNFPPRFSGLQFPNYSSELNVNALELDDSALYLCASSYPGGQPYEQYFGPGTRLTVT.

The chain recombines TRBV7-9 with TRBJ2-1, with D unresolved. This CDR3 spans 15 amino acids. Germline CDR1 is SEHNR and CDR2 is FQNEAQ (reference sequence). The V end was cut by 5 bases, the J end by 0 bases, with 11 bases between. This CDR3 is CASSTPPGSYNEQFF. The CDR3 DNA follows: TGTGCCAGCAGCACCCCGCCCGGCTCCTACAATGAGCAGTTCTTC.

CDR3 DNA sequence: TGTGCCAGCAGTGGATATAGCGGCAATCAGCCCCAGCATTTT. The encoded protein is CASSGYSGNQPQHF. The chain employs TRBV6-1 and TRBJ1-5; no firm D call. CDR1 is MNHNS, CDR2 SASEGT, per germline. This CDR3 is 14 amino acids long. The V end was cut by 4 bases, the J end by 2 bases, with 9 bases between.

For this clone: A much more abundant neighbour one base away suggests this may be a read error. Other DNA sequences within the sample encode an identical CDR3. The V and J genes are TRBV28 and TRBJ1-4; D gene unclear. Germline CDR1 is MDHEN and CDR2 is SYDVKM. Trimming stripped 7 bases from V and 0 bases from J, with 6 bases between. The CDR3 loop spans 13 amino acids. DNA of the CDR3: TGTGCCAGCACCCGAACAACTAATGAAAAACTGTTTTTT. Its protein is CASTRTTNEKLFF.

CDR3 sequence reads: CASSLEVGTVEQYF. The CDR3 bases are TGCGCCAGCAGCTTGGAGGTAGGGACTGTCGAGCAGTACTTC. This chain uses TRBV5-1 with TRBJ2-7; TRBD2 is a possible D gene (6 bases). V was trimmed by 0 bases and J by 6 bases, leaving 13 bases between them. The CDR3 length is 14 residues. CDR1 is SGHRS, CDR2 YFSETQ, per germline.

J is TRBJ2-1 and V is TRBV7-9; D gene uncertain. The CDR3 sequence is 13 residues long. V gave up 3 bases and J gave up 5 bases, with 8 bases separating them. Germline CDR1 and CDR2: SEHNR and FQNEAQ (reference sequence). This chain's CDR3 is CASSFRTNNEQFF. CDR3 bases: TGTGCCAGCAGCTTCCGAACCAACAATGAGCAGTTCTTC.

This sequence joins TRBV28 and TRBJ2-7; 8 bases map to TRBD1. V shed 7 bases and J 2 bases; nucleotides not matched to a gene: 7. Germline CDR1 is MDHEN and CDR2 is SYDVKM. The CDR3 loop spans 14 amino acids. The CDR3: CASTKPGQAYEQYF. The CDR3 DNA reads TGTGCCAGCACCAAGCCGGGACAGGCCTACGAGCAGTACTTC.

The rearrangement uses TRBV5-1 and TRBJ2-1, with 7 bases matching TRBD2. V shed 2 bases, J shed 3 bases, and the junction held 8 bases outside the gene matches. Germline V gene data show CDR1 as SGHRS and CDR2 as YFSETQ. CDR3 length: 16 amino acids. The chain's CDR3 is CASSLQLTGGYNEQFF. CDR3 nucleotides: TGCGCCAGCAGCTTACAGCTAACGGGAGGCTACAATGAGCAGTTCTTC.

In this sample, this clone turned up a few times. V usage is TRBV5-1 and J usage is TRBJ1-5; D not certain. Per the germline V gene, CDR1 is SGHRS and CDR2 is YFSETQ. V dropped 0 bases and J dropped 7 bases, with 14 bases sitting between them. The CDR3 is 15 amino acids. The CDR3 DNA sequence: TGCGCCAGCAGCTTGGGTCCTGAACCCAAACAGCCCCAGCATTTT. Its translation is CASSLGPEPKQPQHF.

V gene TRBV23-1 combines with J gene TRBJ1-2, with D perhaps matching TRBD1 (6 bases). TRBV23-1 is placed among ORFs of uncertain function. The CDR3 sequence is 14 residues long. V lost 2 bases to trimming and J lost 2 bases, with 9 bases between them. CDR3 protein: CASSQETGNYGYTF. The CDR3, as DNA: TGCGCCAGCAGTCAAGAAACAGGGAACTATGGCTACACCTTC.

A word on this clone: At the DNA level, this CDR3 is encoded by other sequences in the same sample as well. CDR3 sequence: CASSSRETQYF. Written as DNA, the CDR3 is TGTGCCAGCAGCTCACGGGAGACCCAGTACTTC. This chain links TRBV28 with TRBJ2-5; D is uncertain. CDR3 size: 11 residues. The germline V gene has CDR1 MDHEN and CDR2 SYDVKM. V was pared by 6 bases and J by 5 bases, with 7 bases between. Full variable domain (missing parts from reference TRBV28 and TRBJ2-5): DVKVTQSSRYLVKRTGEKVFLECVQDMDHENMFWYRQDPGLGLRLIYFSYDVKMKEKGDIPEGYSVSREKKERFSLILESASTNQTSMYLCASSSRETQYFGPGTRLLVL.

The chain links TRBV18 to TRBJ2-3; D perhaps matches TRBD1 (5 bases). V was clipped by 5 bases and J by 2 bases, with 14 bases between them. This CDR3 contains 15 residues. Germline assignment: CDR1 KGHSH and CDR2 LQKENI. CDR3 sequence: CASSTRQGFTDTQYF. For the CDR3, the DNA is TGTGCCAGCTCAACCAGGCAGGGATTCACAGATACGCAGTATTTT.

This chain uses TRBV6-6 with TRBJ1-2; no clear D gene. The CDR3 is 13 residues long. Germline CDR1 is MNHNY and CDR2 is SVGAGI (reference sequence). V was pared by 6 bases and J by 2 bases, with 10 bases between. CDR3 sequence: CASRRLENYGYTF. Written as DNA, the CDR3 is TGTGCCAGCAGGCGACTAGAGAACTATGGCTACACCTTC.

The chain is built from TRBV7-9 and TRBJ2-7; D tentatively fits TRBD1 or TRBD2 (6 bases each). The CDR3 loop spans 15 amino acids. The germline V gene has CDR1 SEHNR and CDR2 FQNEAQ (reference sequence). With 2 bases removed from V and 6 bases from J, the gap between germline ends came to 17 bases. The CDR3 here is CASSLKGGERSEQYF. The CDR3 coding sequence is TGTGCCAGCAGCTTAAAGGGGGGTGAGCGCTCCGAGCAGTACTTC.

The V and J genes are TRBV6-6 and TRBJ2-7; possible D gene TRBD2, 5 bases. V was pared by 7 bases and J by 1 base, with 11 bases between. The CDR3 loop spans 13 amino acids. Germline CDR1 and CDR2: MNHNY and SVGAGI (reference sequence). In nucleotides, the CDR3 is TGTGCCAGCACCCGACCGGGATCCTACGAGCAGTACTTC. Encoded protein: CASTRPGSYEQYF.

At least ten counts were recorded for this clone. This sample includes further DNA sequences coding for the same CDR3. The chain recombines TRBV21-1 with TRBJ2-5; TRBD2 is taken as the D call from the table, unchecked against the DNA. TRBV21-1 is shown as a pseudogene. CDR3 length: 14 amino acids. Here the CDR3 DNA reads TGTGCCAGCAGCACACTAGCTCGGCGAGAGACCCAGTACTTC. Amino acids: CASSTLARRETQYF.

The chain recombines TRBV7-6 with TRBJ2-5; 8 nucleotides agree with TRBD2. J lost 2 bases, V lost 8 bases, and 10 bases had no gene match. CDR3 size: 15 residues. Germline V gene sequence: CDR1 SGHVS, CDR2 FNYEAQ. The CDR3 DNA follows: TGTGCCAGCGCCCAGCGGGAGTTAAAGCAAGAGACCCAGTACTTC. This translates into CASAQRELKQETQYF.

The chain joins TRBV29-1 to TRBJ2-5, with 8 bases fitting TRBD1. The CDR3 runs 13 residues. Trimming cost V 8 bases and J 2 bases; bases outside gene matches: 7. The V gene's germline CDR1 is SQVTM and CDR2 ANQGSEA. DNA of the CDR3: TGCAGCACCCGACAGGGGCTGCAAGAGACCCAGTACTTC. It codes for CSTRQGLQETQYF.

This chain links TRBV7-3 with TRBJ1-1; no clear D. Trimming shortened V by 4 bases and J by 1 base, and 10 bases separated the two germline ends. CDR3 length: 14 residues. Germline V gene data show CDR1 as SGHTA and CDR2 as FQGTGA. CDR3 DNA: TGTGCCAGCAGCTCCCGGACTTGGAACACTGAAGCTTTCTTT. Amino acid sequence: CASSSRTWNTEAFF.

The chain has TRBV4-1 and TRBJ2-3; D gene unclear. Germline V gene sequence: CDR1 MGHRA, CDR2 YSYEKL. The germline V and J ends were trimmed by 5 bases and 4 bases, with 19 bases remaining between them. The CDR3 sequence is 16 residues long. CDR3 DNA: TGCGCCAGCAGCGACGTCCCAGCGAGTATTTCAGATACGCAGTATTTT. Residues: CASSDVPASISDTQYF.

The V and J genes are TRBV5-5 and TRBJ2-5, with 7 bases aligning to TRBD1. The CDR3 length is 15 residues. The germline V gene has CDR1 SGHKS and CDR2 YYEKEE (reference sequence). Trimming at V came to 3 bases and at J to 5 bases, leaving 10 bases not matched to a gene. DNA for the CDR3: TGTGCCAGCAGCTACCCGCGACAGGGCTTGGAGACCCAGTACTTC. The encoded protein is CASSYPRQGLETQYF.

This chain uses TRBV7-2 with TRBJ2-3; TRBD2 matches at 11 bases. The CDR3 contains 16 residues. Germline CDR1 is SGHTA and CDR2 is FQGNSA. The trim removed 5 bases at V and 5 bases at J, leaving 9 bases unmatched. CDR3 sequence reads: CASSQGALAGVDTQYF. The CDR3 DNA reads TGTGCCAGCAGCCAAGGTGCACTAGCGGGAGTAGATACGCAGTATTTT. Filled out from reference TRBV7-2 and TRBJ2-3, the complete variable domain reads GAGVSQSPSNKVTEKGKDVELRCDPISGHTALYWYRQSLGQGLEFLIYFQGNSAPDKSGLPSDRFSAERTGGSVSTLTIQRTQQEDSAVYLCASSQGALAGVDTQYFGPGTRLTVL.

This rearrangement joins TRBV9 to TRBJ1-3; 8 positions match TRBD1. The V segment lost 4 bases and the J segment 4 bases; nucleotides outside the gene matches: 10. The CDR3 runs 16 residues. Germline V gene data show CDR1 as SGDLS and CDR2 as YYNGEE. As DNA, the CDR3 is TGTGCCAGCAGCTTCCCAGGGGGCGCGACAGGAAACACCATATATTTT. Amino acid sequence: CASSFPGGATGNTIYF.